A single sample gave rise to the 29 T cell receptor beta chains below, sequenced in a study of blood T cell repertoires in COVID-19. Profiled with immunoSEQ multiplex PCR; TCRdb holds only in-frame clones, not every one. The table has approximately 300,000 clones, 80% to 90% seen once. The sample consisted of peripheral blood. These TCRs come from a woman between 40 and 50 years old with acute or convalescent COVID-19.

The chain links TRBV7-9 to TRBJ2-5, with TRBD1 matching 10 bases. The V segment lost 5 bases and the J segment 5 bases; nucleotides outside the gene matches: 8. Germline lookup yields CDR1 SEHNR and CDR2 FQNEAQ (reference sequence). CDR3 size: 15 residues. The CDR3 sequence is CASSQMTGGMETQYF. The CDR3 DNA is TGTGCCAGCAGCCAGATGACAGGGGGCATGGAGACCCAGTACTTC.

The J gene is TRBJ1-5, the V gene TRBV5-1; 11 nucleotides align to TRBD1. Looked up from germline, CDR1 is SGHRS and CDR2 is YFSETQ. This CDR3 spans 15 amino acids. Germline trimming cut 0 bases from V and 7 bases from J; bases unmatched to any gene: 3. This CDR3 is CASSLAGTGGQPQHF. Written as DNA, the CDR3 is TGCGCCAGCAGCTTGGCAGGGACAGGGGGACAGCCCCAGCATTTT.

V usage is TRBV27 and J usage is TRBJ1-6, with 7 nucleotides matching TRBD1. This CDR3 has 18 residues. Germline lookup yields CDR1 MNHEY and CDR2 SMNVEV (reference sequence). V lost 0 bases, J lost 8 bases, and 13 bases stayed unmatched. CDR3 nucleotide sequence: TGTGCCAGCAGTTTATCGCCTTGGAGACAGGGCAATCATTCACCCCTCCACTTT. Protein product: CASSLSPWRQGNHSPLHF.

V is TRBV6-6 and J is TRBJ1-1; 7 bases are a match to TRBD1. Per the germline V gene, CDR1 is MNHNY and CDR2 is SVGAGI (reference sequence). V was clipped by 7 bases and J by 7 bases; unmatched bases: 6. This CDR3 comprises 12 residues. This chain's CDR3 is CASNPGTVEAFF. The CDR3 DNA follows: TGTGCCAGCAATCCGGGGACAGTTGAAGCTTTCTTT.

This clone came up once. DNA for the CDR3: TGTGCCAGCAGCTTCCAGGGGTTTAAGGCCCAGCATTTT. Translating gives CASSFQGFKAQHF. The chain has TRBV7-8 and TRBJ1-5; tentatively, D is TRBD1 (6 bases). Germline V gene data show CDR1 as SGHVS and CDR2 as FQNEAQ. Trimming shortened V by 3 bases and J by 11 bases, and 14 bases separated the two germline ends. The CDR3 is 13 residues long. The full variable domain, in which reference TRBV7-8 and TRBJ1-5 provide the parts outside the CDR3, is GAGVSQSPRYKVAKRGQDVALRCDPISGHVSLFWYQQALGQGPEFLTYFQNEAQLDKSGLPSDRFFAERPEGSVSTLKIQRTQQEDSAVYLCASSFQGFKAQHFGDGTRLSIL.

The chain uses TRBV10-3 and TRBJ1-1; no firm D call. The CDR3 runs to 14 residues. Looked up from germline, CDR1 is ENHRY and CDR2 is SYGVKD. V lost 3 bases, J lost 8 bases, and 16 bases lay in between. The CDR3 reads CAISEVGNTGEAFF. The CDR3 nucleotides are TGTGCCATCAGTGAAGTCGGGAACACGGGAGAAGCTTTCTTT.

This clone was detected only once. This chain uses TRBV3-1 (or the pseudogene TRBV3-2) with TRBJ1-1, with a tentative D call TRBD1 (5 bases). The CDR3 totals 16 residues. V lost 1 base and J 4 bases, leaving 16 bases between the germline ends. Germline V gene data show CDR1 as LGHDT and CDR2 as YNNKEL (reference sequence). CDR3: CASSQGGEGSSTEAFF. CDR3 nucleotide sequence: TGTGCCAGCAGCCAAGGAGGGGAGGGGTCGAGCACTGAAGCTTTCTTT.

V gene TRBV6-6 combines with J gene TRBJ1-3, with TRBD1 as a possible D gene (6 bases). The V gene's germline CDR1 is MNHNY and CDR2 SVGAGI (reference sequence). Between the trimmed V and J ends, which lost 7 bases and 0 bases, there was a span of 13 bases. CDR3 length equals 15 residues. The CDR3 sequence is CASKRGGDSGNTIYF. The CDR3 DNA reads as TGTGCCAGCAAGAGAGGGGGGGACTCTGGAAACACCATATATTTT.

The chain combines TRBV30 with TRBJ1-1; perhaps TRBD1 as D (6 bases). The CDR3 runs 14 residues. From germline, CDR1 is GTSNPN and CDR2 SVGIG (reference sequence). V was shortened by 5 bases and J by 1 base, with 14 bases between the two germline ends. As DNA, the CDR3 is TGTGCCTGGTTTACAGGGACGCCGAACACTGAAGCTTTCTTT. It encodes CAWFTGTPNTEAFF. Full variable domain (missing parts from reference TRBV30 and TRBJ1-1): SQTIHQWPATLVQPVGSPLSLECTVEGTSNPNLYWYRQAAGRGLQLLFYSVGIGQISSEVPQNLSASRPQDRQFILSSKKLLLSDSGFYLCAWFTGTPNTEAFFGQGTRLTVV.

This clone was recorded a few times. This chain uses TRBV9 with TRBJ1-5; 9 bases match TRBD1. J lost 3 bases, V lost 4 bases, and 5 bases had no gene match. This CDR3 is built from 15 residues. The germline V gene encodes CDR1 SGDLS and CDR2 YYNGEE. As DNA, the CDR3 is TGTGCCAGCAGCTCAACAGGGGGCTCCAATCAGCCCCAGCATTTT. This sequence encodes CASSSTGGSNQPQHF.

The chain combines TRBV2 with TRBJ2-2; 10 bases are a match to TRBD1. Germline loops: CDR1 SNHLY, CDR2 FYNNEI. The V and J ends lost 6 bases and 5 bases, in that order; junction bases with no gene match: 6. This CDR3 has 15 residues. CDR3 residues: CASRRQGAGTGELFF. The CDR3 DNA sequence: TGTGCCAGCAGGAGACAGGGGGCCGGAACCGGGGAGCTGTTTTTT.

This clone showed up just once. This chain connects TRBV5-4 to TRBJ1-1, with D perhaps matching TRBD1 (6 bases). The CDR3 is made up of 15 amino acids. The V gene lost 0 bases and the J gene lost 6 bases, with 15 bases spanning the gap. From germline, CDR1 is SGHNT and CDR2 YYREEE (reference sequence). The CDR3, as DNA: TGTGCCAGCAGCTTGGATCAGGGGATCAGACCTGAAGCTTTCTTT. It is translated as CASSLDQGIRPEAFF.

The V call is TRBV12-5, the J call TRBJ2-1; 9 bases agree with TRBD2. This CDR3 comprises 15 residues. Germline V lookup: CDR1 LGHNT, CDR2 FRNRAP. J gave up 6 bases and V 4 bases, and 7 bases lay outside the gene matches. The CDR3 coding sequence is TGTGCTAGTGGTTACGGGACTAGCCAGGCCAATGAGCAGTTCTTC. Its protein product is CASGYGTSQANEQFF.

The V and J genes are TRBV19 and TRBJ1-2, with D possibly being TRBD1 (5 bases). The CDR3 totals 13 residues. Trimming removed 6 bases at V and 5 bases at J, with 13 bases between. Germline values: CDR1 LNHDA, CDR2 SQIVND (reference sequence). CDR3 sequence (DNA): TGTGCCAGTAGCCTGACAGAACTTTATGGCTACACCTTC. Protein: CASSLTELYGYTF.

The J gene is TRBJ1-5, the V gene TRBV2; possibly TRBD1 for D (5 bases). CDR1 and CDR2 (germline): SNHLY, FYNNEI. Trimming stripped 7 bases from V and 4 bases from J, with 11 bases between. This CDR3 has 13 amino acids. The CDR3 DNA is TGTGCCAGCACAGACAGATGGAATCAGCCCCAGCATTTT. Translated: CASTDRWNQPQHF.

The chain links TRBV19 to TRBJ1-5, with 8 nucleotides matching TRBD1. In germline, CDR1 is LNHDA, CDR2 SQIVND (reference sequence). The CDR3 covers 14 residues. Unmatched junction bases numbered 4, after V lost 5 bases and J lost 4 bases. CDR3 amino acids: CASSWDRKNQPQHF. For the CDR3, the DNA is TGTGCCAGTAGTTGGGACAGGAAAAATCAGCCCCAGCATTTT.

The CDR3 DNA reads TGCGCCAGCAGCTTGGAGGGACTGACGAACACCGGGGAGCTGTTTTTT. This translates into CASSLEGLTNTGELFF. The chain employs TRBV5-1 and TRBJ2-2; the D gene is possibly TRBD2 (6 bases). Between the trimmed V and J ends, which lost 0 bases and 0 bases, there was a span of 9 bases. Germline assignment: CDR1 SGHRS and CDR2 YFSETQ. The CDR3 is 16 amino acids.

The chain couples TRBV19 to TRBJ1-1; possible D gene TRBD1, 5 bases. The CDR3 consists of 16 residues. V was pared by 5 bases and J by 3 bases, with 19 bases between. Germline loops: CDR1 LNHDA, CDR2 SQIVND (reference sequence). CDR3 in DNA: TGTGCCAGTAGTCCCTTACGCCGTTTAGGGGACACTGAAGCTTTCTTT. As protein: CASSPLRRLGDTEAFF.

The chain couples TRBV6-6 to TRBJ1-5; no definite D call. Germline assignment: CDR1 MNHNY and CDR2 SVGAGI (reference sequence). V was pared by 3 bases and J by 1 base, with 13 bases between. The CDR3 has 16 amino acids. For the CDR3, the DNA is TGTGCCAGCAGTTATGTGAGAGCGGGGAGCAATCAGCCCCAGCATTTT. Its protein is CASSYVRAGSNQPQHF.

This sequence joins TRBV12-3 or TRBV12-4 and TRBJ1-5, with D hard to call. V was shortened by 7 bases and J by 0 bases, with 4 bases between the two germline ends. The CDR3 has 12 amino acids. The CDR3 protein is CASTISNQPQHF. CDR3 DNA sequence: TGTGCCAGCACCATTAGCAATCAGCCCCAGCATTTT.

Ten or more counts support this clone. CDR3 sequence reads: CATARQAQVQPQHF. The CDR3 DNA sequence: TGTGCCACCGCTAGACAGGCGCAAGTCCAGCCCCAGCATTTT. The rearrangement links TRBV19 to TRBJ1-5, with D maybe TRBD1 (6 bases). CDR1 and CDR2 from the germline V gene are LNHDA and SQIVND (reference sequence). Trimming left V 10 bases short and J 7 bases short, with 20 bases between. This CDR3 is built from 14 residues.

The chain has TRBV6-5 and TRBJ1-3, with 7 bases aligning to TRBD1. This CDR3 comprises 15 residues. V lost 8 bases to trimming and J lost 4 bases; unmatched junction nucleotides: 11. Germline V gene lookup returns CDR1 MNHEY and CDR2 SVGAGI. DNA for the CDR3: TGTGCCAGCGGCCCGGGACAGCTCGGGGGAAACACCATATATTTT. Its protein product is CASGPGQLGGNTIYF.

The genes are TRBV6-5 and TRBJ2-1, with D perhaps matching TRBD2 (5 bases). Deletions cut 8 bases from V and 4 bases from J, with 9 bases between. Germline loops: CDR1 MNHEY, CDR2 SVGAGI. The CDR3 spans 12 residues. CDR3 loop: CASGGLYNEQFF. CDR3 nucleotides: TGTGCCAGCGGAGGTCTTTACAATGAGCAGTTCTTC.

This chain uses TRBV14 with TRBJ2-5, with 12 bases fitting TRBD2. J gave up 5 bases and V 3 bases, and 4 bases lay outside the gene matches. CDR3 size: 15 residues. Germline lookup yields CDR1 SGHDN and CDR2 FVKESK. The CDR3 reads CASSQTSGGQETQYF. The CDR3 nucleotides are TGTGCCAGCAGCCAGACTAGCGGGGGCCAGGAGACCCAGTACTTC.

CDR3 loop: CASSFSGHYGYTF. CDR3 sequence (DNA): TGTGCCAGCAGCTTCTCAGGGCACTATGGCTACACCTTC. The chain uses TRBV11-2 and TRBJ1-2, with D tentatively TRBD1 (5 bases). CDR1 SGHAT and CDR2 FQNNGV come from the germline V gene. The V end was cut by 3 bases, the J end by 3 bases, with 8 bases between. CDR3 length: 13 residues.

This sequence joins TRBV6-2 or TRBV6-3 and TRBJ1-2; 7 nucleotides match TRBD1. Germline values: CDR1 MNHEY, CDR2 SVGEGT. The CDR3 runs 15 residues. Germline trimming cut 0 bases from V and 6 bases from J; bases unmatched to any gene: 7. CDR3 DNA sequence: TGTGCCAGCAGTTACTCTAAGGGGGCGCTTGATGGCTACACCTTC. Translated: CASSYSKGALDGYTF.

This chain connects TRBV19 to TRBJ1-3; D remains ambiguous. The V gene lost 0 bases and the J gene lost 0 bases, with 9 bases spanning the gap. There are 16 residues in the CDR3. Germline lookup yields CDR1 LNHDA and CDR2 SQIVND (reference sequence). CDR3 protein: CASSIDLFRSGNTIYF. Here the CDR3 DNA reads TGTGCCAGTAGTATAGATCTATTCCGCTCTGGAAACACCATATATTTT.

V is TRBV4-1 and J is TRBJ2-4; the D gene is possibly TRBD1 (6 bases). The CDR3 is 16 residues long. Deletions cut 4 bases from V and 7 bases from J, with 20 bases between. Germline lookup yields CDR1 MGHRA and CDR2 YSYEKL. CDR3 DNA sequence: TGCGCCAGCAGCCCGGGACACCAACTGGGTGGTAACATTCAGTACTTC. Amino acid sequence: CASSPGHQLGGNIQYF.

V usage is TRBV10-3 and J usage is TRBJ2-1, with D tentatively TRBD2 (6 bases). This CDR3 has 11 residues. Per germline, CDR1 ENHRY and CDR2 SYGVKD. Trimming took off 3 bases at V and 13 bases at J, with 10 bases between the two ends. The DNA for the CDR3 is TGTGCCATCAGTGACACGGGGGAACAGTTCTTC. Translating gives CAISDTGEQFF.